The 15 T cell receptor beta chains below come from one sample, sequenced in a study of T cells after yellow fever vaccination. TCRdb re-derived calls from the 5' RACE reads in MiXCR, one entry per CDR3 protein. The profile shows around 400,000 distinct CDR3 sequences, approximately 10% of them singletons. The sequenced sample was PBMCs, obtained on the day of the first yellow fever vaccination. The receptor set was obtained from a man in his late teens or twenties who received the YFV17D yellow fever vaccine.

This chain connects TRBV20-1 to TRBJ2-3; TRBD1 or TRBD2 may be the D gene (5 bases each). CDR1 is DFQATT, CDR2 SNEGSKA, per germline (reference sequence). CDR3 size: 14 residues. The V end lost 3 bases, the J end lost 0 bases, and 10 bases lay between the germline ends. The CDR3 DNA sequence: TGCAGTGCTAGCCGGGACGTTAGCACAGATACGCAGTATTTT. Translated: CSASRDVSTDTQYF.

There are a few counts of this clonotype. The chain combines TRBV4-1 with TRBJ2-3; D call uncertain. There are 16 residues in the CDR3. V gave up 0 bases and J gave up 6 bases, with 16 bases separating them. The germline gives CDR1 MGHRA, CDR2 YSYEKL. CDR3 in amino acids: CASSQEFGLAPDTQYF. The CDR3 DNA sequence: TGCGCCAGCAGCCAAGAATTTGGTCTGGCCCCCGATACGCAGTATTTT.

This clonotype was counted at least ten times. The rearrangement joins TRBV7-9 to TRBJ2-7, with D perhaps given as TRBD1 or TRBD2 (5 bases each). The V and J ends lost 5 bases and 0 bases respectively, with 11 bases between them. Per the germline V gene, CDR1 is SEHNR and CDR2 is FQNEAQ (reference sequence). The CDR3 has 14 residues. Written as DNA, the CDR3 is TGTGCCAGCAGCCTCGGGGCAAGCTCCTACGAGCAGTACTTC. This gives the protein CASSLGASSYEQYF.

This clonotype was counted many times. The rearrangement joins TRBV6-1 to TRBJ2-4; no clear D. Trimming pared 10 bases from V and 0 bases from J, leaving 13 bases between. Per the germline V gene, CDR1 is MNHNS and CDR2 is SASEGT. The CDR3 contains 14 residues. CDR3 region: CATHDTLAKNIQYF. For the CDR3, the DNA is TGTGCCACCCACGATACCCTAGCCAAAAACATTCAGTACTTC.

This clonotype was detected many times. The chain is built from TRBV29-1 and TRBJ2-5; D might be TRBD1 (6 bases). This CDR3 region has 14 residues. CDR1 is SQVTM and CDR2 is ANQGSEA in the germline V gene. The ends were cut back, 1 base at V and 5 bases at J, with 14 bases in the middle. CDR3 amino acids: CSVEVRGGLETQYF. In nucleotides, the CDR3 is TGCAGCGTTGAAGTCAGGGGTGGTTTGGAGACCCAGTACTTC.

The chain carries TRBV5-1 and TRBJ2-7, with D maybe TRBD2 (6 bases). Looked up from germline, CDR1 is SGHRS and CDR2 is YFSETQ. The CDR3 has 14 amino acids. With 6 bases removed from V and 1 base from J, the gap between germline ends came to 14 bases. The CDR3 DNA sequence: TGCGCCAGCACCCCCTTCGGGGGTTCCTACGAGCAGTACTTC. Amino acid sequence: CASTPFGGSYEQYF.

The gene calls are TRBV5-1 and TRBJ2-7, with 7 bases identical to TRBD1. V trimming: 4 bases; J trimming: 3 bases; junction bases outside the gene matches: 7. Germline CDR1 and CDR2: SGHRS and YFSETQ. The CDR3 is 14 residues long. CDR3 sequence reads: CASSVDRNYYEQYF. CDR3 bases: TGCGCCAGCAGCGTGGACAGGAACTACTACGAGCAGTACTTC.

This clonotype appeared a few times. V gene TRBV12-3 or TRBV12-4 combines with J gene TRBJ2-1; no definite D call. Trimming took off 2 bases at V and 8 bases at J, with 1 base between the two ends. The CDR3 has 10 amino acids. CDR3 in DNA: TGTGCCAGCAGTTTACATGAGCAGTTCTTC. Translating gives CASSLHEQFF.

In this sample, this clonotype turned up a few times. The chain recombines TRBV4-2 with TRBJ2-7, with TRBD1 matching 7 bases. Trimming removed 0 bases from V and 2 bases from J; junction bases left unmatched: 4. This CDR3 has 15 amino acids. The germline gives CDR1 LGHNA, CDR2 YNFKEQ. This CDR3 is CASSQDPGQPYEQYF. CDR3 coding DNA: TGTGCCAGCAGCCAAGACCCGGGACAGCCCTACGAGCAGTACTTC.

The rearrangement links TRBV9 to TRBJ1-1, with D tentatively TRBD1 (5 bases). Per the germline V gene, CDR1 is SGDLS and CDR2 is YYNGEE. The CDR3 is made up of 15 amino acids. Trimming cost V 0 bases and J 0 bases, with 9 bases left between them. CDR3 bases: TGTGCCAGCAGCGTAGACGGCAGGGTGAACACTGAAGCTTTCTTT. Its protein product is CASSVDGRVNTEAFF.

This clonotype came up a few times. The rearrangement links TRBV7-2 to TRBJ1-2, with a weak D call TRBD1 (6 bases). V was shortened by 7 bases and J by 4 bases, with 10 bases between the two germline ends. The CDR3 has 12 residues. The germline CDR1 and CDR2 sequences are SGHTA and FQGNSA. The CDR3 protein is CASTVQGYGYTF. The DNA for the CDR3 is TGTGCCAGCACTGTACAGGGCTATGGCTACACCTTC.

In DNA, the CDR3 is TGTGCCAGCAGCTCTCGTAGCGGGGGGACCGGGGCAGATACGCAGTATTTT. It translates to CASSSRSGGTGADTQYF. This chain connects TRBV7-2 to TRBJ2-3; TRBD2 matches 10 bases. The germline gives CDR1 SGHTA, CDR2 FQGNSA. The CDR3 loop spans 17 amino acids. The trim removed 4 bases at V and 4 bases at J, leaving 11 bases unmatched.

This clonotype was recorded at least ten times. A read error may produce the germline difference seen at one junction end. This chain links TRBV12-3 or TRBV12-4 with TRBJ2-7; D unresolved. The CDR3 covers 12 residues. Here the CDR3 reads CASSLDVHKPLF. CDR3 nucleotides: TGTGCCAGCAGTTTAGATGTTCATAAACCGTTATTC.

A few counts support this clonotype. The gene calls are TRBV5-5 and TRBJ1-4; D unresolved. CDR3 size: 14 residues. The germline CDR1 and CDR2 sequences are SGHKS and YYEKEE (reference sequence). Deletions cut 0 bases from V and 7 bases from J, with 10 bases between. The CDR3 protein is CASSLEWTAEKLFF. The CDR3 DNA is TGTGCCAGCAGCTTGGAGTGGACTGCTGAAAAACTGTTTTTT.

This clonotype was seen many times. The chain combines TRBV29-1 with TRBJ1-1, with D perhaps matching TRBD1 (5 bases). Germline V gene sequence: CDR1 SQVTM, CDR2 ANQGSEA. This CDR3 spans 15 amino acids. With 6 bases removed from V and 0 bases from J, the gap between germline ends came to 17 bases. The CDR3 is CSVGTGWGMNTEAFF. For the CDR3, the DNA is TGCAGCGTAGGAACAGGTTGGGGCATGAACACTGAAGCTTTCTTT.